This T cell receptor beta chain comes out of a study of graft-versus-host responses after intestinal transplantation. Comment on this clone: What it recognizes is unknown.

Assay used: immunoSEQ multiplex PCR; TCRdb lists only in-frame clones, some missing. The sample holds over 70,000 clones, around 83% seen once. The clonotype originates from a human donor who received an intestinal transplant. The specimen was unstimulated CD8+ T cells sorted from spleen or lymph node cells, collected before intestinal transplant.

Here the CDR3 reads CASSSTGLGYEQYF. Here the CDR3 DNA reads TGTGCCAGCAGCTCGACAGGGTTGGGGTACGAGCAGTACTTC. The rearrangement uses TRBV5-5 and TRBJ2-7, with 7 nucleotides matching TRBD1. Germline CDR1 and CDR2: SGHKS and YYEKEE (reference sequence). This CDR3 comprises 14 residues. V gave up 3 bases and J gave up 4 bases; unmatched junction bases: 7.